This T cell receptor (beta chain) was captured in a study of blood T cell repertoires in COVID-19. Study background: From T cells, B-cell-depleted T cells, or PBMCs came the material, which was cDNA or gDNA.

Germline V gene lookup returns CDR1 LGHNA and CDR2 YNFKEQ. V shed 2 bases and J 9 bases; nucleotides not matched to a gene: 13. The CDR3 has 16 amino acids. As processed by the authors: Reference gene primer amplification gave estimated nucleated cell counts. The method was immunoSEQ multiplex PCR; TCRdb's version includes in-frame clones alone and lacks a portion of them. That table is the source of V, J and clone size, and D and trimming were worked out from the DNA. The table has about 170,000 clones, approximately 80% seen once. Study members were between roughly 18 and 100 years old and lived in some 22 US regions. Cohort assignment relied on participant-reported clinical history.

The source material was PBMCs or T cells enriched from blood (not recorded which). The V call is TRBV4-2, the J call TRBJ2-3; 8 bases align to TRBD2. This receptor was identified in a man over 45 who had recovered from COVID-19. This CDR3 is CASSQPPGTSEATQYF. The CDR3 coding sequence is TGTGCCAGCAGCCAACCGCCCGGGACTAGTGAGGCAACGCAGTATTTT.